This TCR beta chain is from a study of blood T cells in healthy people across ages. A remark on this clonotype: Antigen: not known.

Trimming at V came to 4 bases and at J to 6 bases, leaving 4 bases not matched to a gene. This CDR3 spans 13 amino acids. Germline V lookup: CDR1 SGHTA, CDR2 FQGNSA. Study-level results: Estimated diversity across one million T cells was deemed an underestimate.

The use of a sample-barcoded 5' primer and a J-beta primer mix characterized a second PCR of roughly 7 to 12 cycles. TCRdb re-analysed the 5' RACE reads in MiXCR, keeping a single row per CDR3 protein. The table records roughly 930,000 distinct CDR3 sequences, roughly 43% of them present only once. Sequenced input: blood. The receptor comes from a man under 40 in good health. The chain uses TRBV7-2 and TRBJ2-3; 7 positions match TRBD2. CDR3: CASSSQGGDTQYF. As DNA, the CDR3 is TGTGCCAGCAGCTCGCAGGGAGGGGATACGCAGTATTTT.